One and the same sample provided the 22 T cell receptor beta chains below, sequenced in a study of CXCR3-negative and CXCR3-positive naive CD8 T cells. Study-wide points: For CXCR3-positive naive cells, TRB CDR3s were more hydrophobic than those of CXCR3-negative naive cells.

UMI-tagged TRB cDNA libraries were built via 5' RACE. TCRdb reprocessed the 5' RACE reads; each CDR3 protein has one entry and no DNA is given. This sample's clone table lists tens of thousands of distinct CDR3 sequences. Their recognized antigens are unknown. Sequencing used naive CXCR3+ CD8+ T cells from blood. Subset in this sample: CD45RO-CCR7+CD27+CD95- naive CD8+ T cells expressing CXCR3 (TNR3+). These receptors originate from a human donor in good health. Some clones in this sample may be carry-over from other donors' samples.

The rearrangement links TRBV18 to TRBJ2-7; the TRBD1 assignment by TCRdb is unverifiable without DNA. This CDR3 has 16 amino acids. The germline gives CDR1 KGHSH, CDR2 LQKENI. CDR3 protein: CASSRRRDRAEYEQYF.

This sequence joins TRBV5-1 and TRBJ2-7. Germline assignment: CDR1 SGHRS and CDR2 YFSETQ. This CDR3 contains 13 residues. The CDR3 reads CASSLTWGYEQYF.

V and J are TRBV4-1 and TRBJ2-6. The CDR3 extends over 17 amino acids. Germline CDR1 and CDR2: MGHRA and YSYEKL. Here the CDR3 reads CASSHMAGDSGANVLTF.

The V call is TRBV12-3 or TRBV12-4, the J call TRBJ2-1. The CDR3 extends over 13 amino acids. This CDR3 reads CASSLGNYNEQFF.

J is TRBJ1-1 and V is TRBV27; TCRdb's D gene call, TRBD1, goes unchecked for lack of DNA. This CDR3 comprises 14 residues. The germline gives CDR1 MNHEY, CDR2 SMNVEV (reference sequence). The chain's CDR3 is CASSLAGGLTEAFF.

This chain links TRBV28 with TRBJ2-5; TCRdb picks TRBD1, but there is no DNA to check that call. The CDR3 is made up of 15 amino acids. Germline CDR1 MDHEN, CDR2 SYDVKM. The CDR3 loop is CASSLGGQLQETQYF. Filled out from reference TRBV28 and TRBJ2-5, the complete variable domain reads DVKVTQSSRYLVKRTGEKVFLECVQDMDHENMFWYRQDPGLGLRLIYFSYDVKMKEKGDIPEGYSVSREKKERFSLILESASTNQTSMYLCASSLGGQLQETQYFGPGTRLLVL.

This chain joins TRBV29-1 and TRBJ2-2; the TCRdb call, TRBD1, lacks DNA for checking. The CDR3 totals 13 residues. Germline-derived CDR1 and CDR2 are SQVTM and ANQGSEA. The CDR3 reads CSVVGGNTGELFF.

This rearrangement joins TRBV9 to TRBJ2-7. CDR3 size: 13 residues. Germline V lookup: CDR1 SGDLS, CDR2 YYNGEE. This CDR3 reads CASSVDNSYEQYF.

The rearrangement joins TRBV20-1 to TRBJ1-6. The CDR3 length is 14 residues. Per the germline V gene, CDR1 is DFQATT and CDR2 is SNEGSKA (reference sequence). CDR3 loop: CSARVGAYNSPLHF.

The rearrangement uses TRBV5-5 and TRBJ2-3; TCRdb's D gene call, TRBD1, goes unchecked for lack of DNA. Germline CDR1 reads SGHKS; CDR2 reads YYEKEE (reference sequence). This CDR3 has 15 amino acids. CDR3 loop: CASSLGQGTTDTQYF.

The CDR3 region is CASSLTLSGYNEQFF. J is TRBJ2-1 and V is TRBV7-3. CDR1 is SGHTA and CDR2 is FQGTGA in the germline V gene. This CDR3 comprises 15 residues. Complete variable domain (other parts from reference TRBV7-3 and TRBJ2-1): GAGVSQTPSNKVTEKGKYVELRCDPISGHTALYWYRQSLGQGPEFLIYFQGTGAADDSGLPNDRFFAVRPEGSVSTLKIQRTERGDSAVYLCASSLTLSGYNEQFFGPGTRLTVL.

V usage is TRBV4-1 and J usage is TRBJ2-7; TCRdb picks TRBD1, but there is no DNA to check that call. Germline values: CDR1 MGHRA, CDR2 YSYEKL. CDR3 size: 15 residues. The CDR3 reads CASSQEEQGGYEQYF.

This sequence joins TRBV27 and TRBJ2-3. This CDR3 has 15 amino acids. The germline V gene encodes CDR1 MNHEY and CDR2 SMNVEV (reference sequence). The CDR3 here is CASSLWAQRTDTQYF.

The chain uses TRBV20-1 and TRBJ2-7; TCRdb's D call of TRBD2 is untestable without DNA. CDR1 DFQATT and CDR2 SNEGSKA come from the germline V gene (reference sequence). The CDR3 loop spans 13 amino acids. CDR3 protein: CSVWSGYSYEQYF.

CDR3 loop: CSVWGSYNEQFF. This chain connects TRBV29-1 to TRBJ2-1. The CDR3 spans 12 residues. Per the germline V gene, CDR1 is SQVTM and CDR2 is ANQGSEA.

The chain is built from TRBV7-9 and TRBJ2-1. Germline-derived CDR1 and CDR2 are SEHNR and FQNEAQ (reference sequence). The CDR3 extends over 12 amino acids. CDR3: CASSPRYNEQFF. Full variable domain (remainder filled in from reference TRBV7-9 and TRBJ2-1): DTGVSQNPRHKITKRGQNVTFRCDPISEHNRLYWYRQTLGQGPEFLTYFQNEAQLEKSRLLSDRFSAERPKGSFSTLEIQRTEQGDSAMYLCASSPRYNEQFFGPGTRLTVL.

The chain carries TRBV30 and TRBJ1-1. Per germline, CDR1 GTSNPN and CDR2 SVGIG (reference sequence). The length of the CDR3 is 11 residues. The CDR3 here is CAWNLDTEAFF.

CDR3 sequence: CASTEHGERQPQHF. The V gene is TRBV12-3 or TRBV12-4, the J gene TRBJ1-5; TCRdb picks TRBD1, but there is no DNA to check that call. The CDR3 consists of 14 residues.

The genes are TRBV7-9 and TRBJ1-2; the D call from TCRdb, TRBD1, cannot be confirmed without DNA. The CDR3 length is 15 residues. Looked up from germline, CDR1 is SEHNR and CDR2 is FQNEAQ (reference sequence). The CDR3 protein is CASSGGGRDNYGYTF.

V is TRBV15 and J is TRBJ2-7; the TRBD2 assignment by TCRdb is unverifiable without DNA. This CDR3 has 17 amino acids. Per the germline V gene, CDR1 is LNHNV and CDR2 is YYDKDF (reference sequence). CDR3 region: CATSRASRRGVEEEQYF.

The chain carries TRBV20-1 and TRBJ2-7; TCRdb indicates TRBD1, and absent DNA this call remains unverified. CDR3 size: 13 residues. CDR1 is DFQATT and CDR2 is SNEGSKA in the germline V gene (reference sequence). The CDR3 reads CSATDRASYEQYF.

The rearrangement links TRBV20-1 to TRBJ1-2. Germline V gene data show CDR1 as DFQATT and CDR2 as SNEGSKA (reference sequence). This CDR3 is 14 amino acids long. The CDR3 here is CSARDFGRRYGYTF.